This TCR beta chain was obtained from a study of T-cell reconstitution after alpha-beta-depleted transplantation in children. General observations from the study: Reportedly, alpha-beta T cells present about two months post-transplant originated from several hundred expanded clones of graft origin.

The table lists this clonotype with many counts. Its antigen is undetermined. Unique molecular identifiers were incorporated when the TCRbeta library was constructed. In TCRdb, the PCR reads were re-called with MiXCR into one record per CDR3 protein. The sample lists 500,000 to 750,000 distinct CDR3 sequences, 10% to 15% seen once, with 2% to 2.5% in the top ten. Sample: PBMCs, mostly from graft donor cells, taken 360 days after TCRalphabeta/CD19-depleted stem cell transplant. The receptor was derived from a male patient under 18 who had a stem cell transplant for acute myeloid leukemia, so the T cells may come from the graft donor.

Here the CDR3 reads CSARVTSGTLETQYF. CDR3 nucleotides: TGCAGTGCTAGAGTTACTAGCGGGACTTTGGAGACCCAGTACTTC. This chain connects TRBV20-1 to TRBJ2-5, with 10 nucleotides matching TRBD2. The CDR3 loop spans 15 amino acids. V lost 1 base, J lost 5 bases, and 7 bases stayed unmatched. CDR1 DFQATT and CDR2 SNEGSKA come from the germline V gene (reference sequence).